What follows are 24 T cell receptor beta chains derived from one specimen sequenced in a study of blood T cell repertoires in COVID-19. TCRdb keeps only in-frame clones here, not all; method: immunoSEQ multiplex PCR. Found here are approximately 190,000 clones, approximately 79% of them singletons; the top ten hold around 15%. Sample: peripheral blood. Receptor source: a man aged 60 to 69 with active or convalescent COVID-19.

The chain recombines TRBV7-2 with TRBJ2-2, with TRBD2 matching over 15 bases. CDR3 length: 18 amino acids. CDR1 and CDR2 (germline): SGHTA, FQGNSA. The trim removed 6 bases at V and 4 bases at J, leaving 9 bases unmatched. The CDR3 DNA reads TGTGCCAGCAGTCCTATCCCGGGACTAGCGGGAGGCACCGGGGAGCTGTTTTTT. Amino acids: CASSPIPGLAGGTGELFF.

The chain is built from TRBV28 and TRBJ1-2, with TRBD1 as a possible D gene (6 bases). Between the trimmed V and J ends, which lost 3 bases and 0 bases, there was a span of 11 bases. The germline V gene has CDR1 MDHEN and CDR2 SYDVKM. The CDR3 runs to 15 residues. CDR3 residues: CASSLDRDPNYGYTF. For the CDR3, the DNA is TGTGCCAGCAGTTTGGACAGAGACCCTAACTATGGCTACACCTTC.

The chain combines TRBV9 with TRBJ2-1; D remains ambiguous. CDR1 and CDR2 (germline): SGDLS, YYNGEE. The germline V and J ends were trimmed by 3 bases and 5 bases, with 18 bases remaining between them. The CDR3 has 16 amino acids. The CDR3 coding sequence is TGTGCCAGCAGCGATTTTGGAACGGAGACCCACAATGAGCAGTTCTTC. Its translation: CASSDFGTETHNEQFF.

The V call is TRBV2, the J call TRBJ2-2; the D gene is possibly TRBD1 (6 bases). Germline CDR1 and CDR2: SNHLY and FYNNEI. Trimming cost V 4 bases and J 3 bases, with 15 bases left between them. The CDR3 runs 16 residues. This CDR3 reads CASSGAPTGYTGELFF. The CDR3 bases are TGTGCCAGCAGTGGGGCCCCCACAGGGTACACCGGGGAGCTGTTTTTT.

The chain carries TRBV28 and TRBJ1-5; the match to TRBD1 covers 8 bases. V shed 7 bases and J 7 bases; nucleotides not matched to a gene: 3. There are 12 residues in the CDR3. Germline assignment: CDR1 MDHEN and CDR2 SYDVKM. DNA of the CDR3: TGTGCCAGCACAGGGGGCTGGCAGCCCCAGCATTTT. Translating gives CASTGGWQPQHF.

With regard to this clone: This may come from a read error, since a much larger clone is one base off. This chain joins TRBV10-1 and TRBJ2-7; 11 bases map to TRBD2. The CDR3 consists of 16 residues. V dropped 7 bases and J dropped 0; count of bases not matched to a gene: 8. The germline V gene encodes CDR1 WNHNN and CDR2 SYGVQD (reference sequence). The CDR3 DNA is TGCGCCAGCAATGGGGGGGGACTAGCGGTCTCCTACGAGCAGTACTTC. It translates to CASNGGGLAVSYEQYF.

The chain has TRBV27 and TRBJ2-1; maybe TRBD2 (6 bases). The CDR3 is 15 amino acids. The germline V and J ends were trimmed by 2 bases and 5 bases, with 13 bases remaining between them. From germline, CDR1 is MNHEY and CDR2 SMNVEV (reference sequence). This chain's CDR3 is CASSLSGGANNEQFF. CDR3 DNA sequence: TGTGCCAGCAGTTTAAGCGGCGGGGCAAACAATGAGCAGTTCTTC.

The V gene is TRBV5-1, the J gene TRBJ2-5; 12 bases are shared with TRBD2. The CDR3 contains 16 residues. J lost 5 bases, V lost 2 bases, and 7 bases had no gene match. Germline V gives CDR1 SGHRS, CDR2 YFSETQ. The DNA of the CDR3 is TGCGCCAGCAGCTTCATGACTAGCGGGAGAATGGAGACCCAGTACTTC. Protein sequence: CASSFMTSGRMETQYF.

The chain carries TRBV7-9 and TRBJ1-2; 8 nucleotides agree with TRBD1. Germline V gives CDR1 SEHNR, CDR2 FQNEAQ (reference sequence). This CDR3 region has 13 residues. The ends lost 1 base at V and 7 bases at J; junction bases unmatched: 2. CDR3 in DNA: TGTGCCAGCAGCTTAGGGGACAGGCCTGGCTACACCTTC. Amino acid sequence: CASSLGDRPGYTF.

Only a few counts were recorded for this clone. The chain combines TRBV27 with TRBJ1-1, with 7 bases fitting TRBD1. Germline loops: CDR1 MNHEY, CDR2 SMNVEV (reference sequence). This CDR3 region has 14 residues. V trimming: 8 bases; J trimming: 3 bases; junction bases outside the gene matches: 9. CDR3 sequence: CASSYRGMYTEAFF. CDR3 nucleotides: TGTGCCAGCTCTTACAGGGGAATGTACACTGAAGCTTTCTTT.

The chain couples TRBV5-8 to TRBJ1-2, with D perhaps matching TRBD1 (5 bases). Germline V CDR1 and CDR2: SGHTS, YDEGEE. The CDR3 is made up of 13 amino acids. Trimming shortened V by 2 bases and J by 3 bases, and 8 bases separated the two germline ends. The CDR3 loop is CASSFDSDYGYTF. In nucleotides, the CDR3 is TGTGCCAGCAGCTTCGACAGCGACTATGGCTACACCTTC.

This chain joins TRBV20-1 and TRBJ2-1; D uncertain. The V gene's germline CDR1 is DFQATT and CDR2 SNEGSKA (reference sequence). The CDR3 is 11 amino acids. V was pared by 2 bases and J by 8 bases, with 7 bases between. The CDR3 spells CSARIVDEQFF. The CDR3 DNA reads TGCAGTGCTAGAATAGTAGATGAGCAGTTCTTC.

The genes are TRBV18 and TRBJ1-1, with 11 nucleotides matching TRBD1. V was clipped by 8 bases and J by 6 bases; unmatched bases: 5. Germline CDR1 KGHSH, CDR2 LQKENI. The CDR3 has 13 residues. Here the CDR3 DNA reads TGTGCCAGCACTAGGACAGGGGGCCCTGAAGCTTTCTTT. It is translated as CASTRTGGPEAFF.

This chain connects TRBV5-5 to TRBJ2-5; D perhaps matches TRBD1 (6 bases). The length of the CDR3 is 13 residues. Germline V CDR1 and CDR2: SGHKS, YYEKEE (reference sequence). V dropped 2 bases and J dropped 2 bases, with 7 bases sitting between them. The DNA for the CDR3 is TGTGCCAGCAGCTTTAGGGGGCAAGAGACCCAGTACTTC. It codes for CASSFRGQETQYF. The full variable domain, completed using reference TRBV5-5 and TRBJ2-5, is DAGVTQSPTHLIKTRGQQVTLRCSPISGHKSVSWYQQVLGQGPQFIFQYYEKEERGRGNFPDRFSARQFPNYSSELNVNALLLGDSALYLCASSFRGQETQYFGPGTRLLVL.

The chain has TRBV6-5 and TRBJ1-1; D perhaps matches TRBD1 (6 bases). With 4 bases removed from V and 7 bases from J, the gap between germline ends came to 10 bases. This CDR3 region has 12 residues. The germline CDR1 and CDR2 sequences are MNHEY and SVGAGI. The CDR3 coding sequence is TGTGCCAGCAGTTTTCAGGGGAGTGAAGCTTTCTTT. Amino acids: CASSFQGSEAFF.

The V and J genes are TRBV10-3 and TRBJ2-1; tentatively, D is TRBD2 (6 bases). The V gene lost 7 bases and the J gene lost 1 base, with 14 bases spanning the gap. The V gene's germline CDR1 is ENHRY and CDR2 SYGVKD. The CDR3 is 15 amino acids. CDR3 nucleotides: TGTGCCATCACCCCCCGCCGGGAGTCCTACAATGAGCAGTTCTTC. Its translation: CAITPRRESYNEQFF.

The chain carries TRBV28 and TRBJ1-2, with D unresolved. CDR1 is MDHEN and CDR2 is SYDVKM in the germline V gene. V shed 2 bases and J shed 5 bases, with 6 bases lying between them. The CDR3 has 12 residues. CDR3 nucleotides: TGTGCCAGCAGTTTAGACGGGTATGGCTACACCTTC. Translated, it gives CASSLDGYGYTF.

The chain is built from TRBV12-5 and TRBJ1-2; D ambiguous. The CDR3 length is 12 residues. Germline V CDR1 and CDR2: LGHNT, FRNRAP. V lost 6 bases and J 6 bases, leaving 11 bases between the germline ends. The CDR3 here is CASGGGADGYTF. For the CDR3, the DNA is TGTGCTAGTGGCGGAGGCGCGGATGGCTACACCTTC.

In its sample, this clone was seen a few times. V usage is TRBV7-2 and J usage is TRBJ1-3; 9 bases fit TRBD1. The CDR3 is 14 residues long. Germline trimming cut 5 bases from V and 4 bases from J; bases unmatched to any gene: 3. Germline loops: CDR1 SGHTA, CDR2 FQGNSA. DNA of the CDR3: TGTGCCAGCAGCGCGGGACAGGGAGGAAACACCATATATTTT. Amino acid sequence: CASSAGQGGNTIYF.

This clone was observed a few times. The DNA of the CDR3 is TGCGCCAGCAATTATGAGGACAGGTGGTTCTTC. Translating it yields CASNYEDRWFF. The V gene is TRBV5-1, the J gene TRBJ2-1; 7 bases match TRBD1. Germline V CDR1 and CDR2: SGHRS, YFSETQ. This CDR3 has 11 residues. J gave up 15 bases and V 6 bases, and 9 bases lay outside the gene matches.

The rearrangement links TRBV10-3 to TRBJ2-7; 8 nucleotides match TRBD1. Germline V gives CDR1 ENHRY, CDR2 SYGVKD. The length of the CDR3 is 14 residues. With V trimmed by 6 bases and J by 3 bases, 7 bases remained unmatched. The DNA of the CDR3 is TGTGCCATCAGGAGGGACAGGACCTACTACGAGCAGTACTTC. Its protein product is CAIRRDRTYYEQYF.

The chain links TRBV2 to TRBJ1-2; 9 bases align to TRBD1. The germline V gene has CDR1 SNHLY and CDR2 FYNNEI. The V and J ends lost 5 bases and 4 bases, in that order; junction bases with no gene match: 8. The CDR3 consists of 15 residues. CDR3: CASSFRDRASYGYTF. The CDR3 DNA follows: TGTGCCAGCAGTTTCCGGGACAGGGCCAGCTATGGCTACACCTTC.

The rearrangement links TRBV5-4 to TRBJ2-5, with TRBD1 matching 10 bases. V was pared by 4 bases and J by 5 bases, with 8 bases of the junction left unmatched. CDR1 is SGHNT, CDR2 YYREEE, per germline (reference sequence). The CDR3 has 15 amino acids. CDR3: CASSKRQGAGETQYF. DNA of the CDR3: TGTGCCAGCAGCAAGAGACAGGGGGCTGGGGAGACCCAGTACTTC.

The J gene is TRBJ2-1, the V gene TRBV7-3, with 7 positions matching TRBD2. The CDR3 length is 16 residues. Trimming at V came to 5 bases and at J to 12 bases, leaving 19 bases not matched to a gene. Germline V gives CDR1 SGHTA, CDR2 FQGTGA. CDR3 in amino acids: CASSATGGGLGIGQFF. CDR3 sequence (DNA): TGTGCCAGCAGCGCCACGGGAGGCGGCCTGGGGATCGGGCAGTTCTTC.